The sequence of this TCR beta chain was determined in a study of blood T cells in healthy people across ages. A second PCR of about 6 to 11 cycles used a sample-barcoded 5' primer and a J-beta primer mix. The authors tagged each cDNA molecule using a template-switch adaptor with 12 random nucleotides. A single record per CDR3 protein comes from TCRdb applying MiXCR to the 5' RACE reads. The table shows around 1,000,000 distinct CDR3 sequences, with around 25% occurring only once. Broader study findings: PBMC samples, being unsorted, prevented any conclusive comparison of naive and antigen-experienced cells.

The CDR3 contains 11 residues. Unmatched junction bases numbered 2, after V lost 8 bases and J lost 5 bases. This clonotype has only one observation. Its specificity is unknown. These sequences were also reported in another study, on T cells of mothers and their children. In that study: The sample comes from several healthy Caucasian donors: mothers and children. With unrelated pairs as the comparison, related mother-child pairs had a slightly higher overlap that was not significant.

The genes are TRBV12-3 or TRBV12-4 and TRBJ2-7; 8 bases are a match to TRBD2. The sample was blood. The receptor was isolated from a girl aged 2-10 years in good health. The CDR3: CASREGDEQYF. CDR3 coding DNA: TGTGCCAGCCGGGAGGGGGACGAGCAGTACTTC.